This T cell receptor (beta chain) came from a study of T cell repertoires in cytomegalovirus infection. Study-level points and caveats: It was HLA-C-restricted CMV-specific TCR beta clonotypes that dominated the response ex vivo.

One entry per CDR3 protein, called by TCRdb with MiXCR from the reads. The table includes about 260,000 distinct CDR3 sequences, roughly 13% detected once. This clonotype has just a few counts. What it binds is unknown. Sequenced sample: PBMCs. The source is a human donor in good health (CMV status not recorded). Some clones in this sample may be carry-over from other donors' samples.

CDR3 amino acids: CASSPGPRGSGYNSPLHF. In DNA form, the CDR3 reads TGCGCCAGCAGCCCCGGACCCAGGGGTTCGGGATATAATTCACCCCTCCACTTT. The V call is TRBV5-1, the J call TRBJ1-6; TRBD1 is a possible D gene (6 bases). This CDR3 contains 18 residues. The V gene lost 4 bases and the J gene lost 4 bases, with 21 bases spanning the gap. Looked up from germline, CDR1 is SGHRS and CDR2 is YFSETQ.